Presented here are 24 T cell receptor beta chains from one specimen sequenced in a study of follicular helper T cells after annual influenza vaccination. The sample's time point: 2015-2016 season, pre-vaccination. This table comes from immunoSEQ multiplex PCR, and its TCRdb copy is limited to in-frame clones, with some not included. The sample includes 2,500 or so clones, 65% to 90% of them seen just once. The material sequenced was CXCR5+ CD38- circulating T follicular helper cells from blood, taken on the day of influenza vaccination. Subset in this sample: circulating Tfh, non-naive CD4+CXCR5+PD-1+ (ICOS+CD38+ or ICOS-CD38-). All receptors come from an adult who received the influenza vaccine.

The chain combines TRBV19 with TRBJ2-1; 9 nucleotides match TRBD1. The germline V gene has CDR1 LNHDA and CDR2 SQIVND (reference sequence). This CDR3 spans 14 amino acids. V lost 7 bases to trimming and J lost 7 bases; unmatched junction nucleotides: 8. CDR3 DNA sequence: TGTGCCAGTACCCGGACAGGGGTGATGAATGAGCAGTTCTTC. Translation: CASTRTGVMNEQFF.

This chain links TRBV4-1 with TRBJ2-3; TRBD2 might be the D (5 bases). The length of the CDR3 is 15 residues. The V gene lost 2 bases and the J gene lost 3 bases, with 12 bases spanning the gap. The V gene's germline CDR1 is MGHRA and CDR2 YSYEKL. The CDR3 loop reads CASSQPQGGTDTQYF. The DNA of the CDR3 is TGCGCCAGCAGCCAACCACAAGGAGGAACAGATACGCAGTATTTT.

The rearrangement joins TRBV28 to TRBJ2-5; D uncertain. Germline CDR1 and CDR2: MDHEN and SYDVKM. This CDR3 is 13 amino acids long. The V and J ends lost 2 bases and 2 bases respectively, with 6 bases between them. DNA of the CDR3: TGTGCCAGCAGTTTAGCGGATCAAGAGACCCAGTACTTC. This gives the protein CASSLADQETQYF.

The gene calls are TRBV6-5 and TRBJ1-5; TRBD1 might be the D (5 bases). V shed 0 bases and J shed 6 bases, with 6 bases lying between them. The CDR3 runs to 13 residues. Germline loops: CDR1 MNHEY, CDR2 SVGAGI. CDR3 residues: CASSYSRGQPQHF. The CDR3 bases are TGTGCCAGCAGTTACTCGAGGGGTCAGCCCCAGCATTTT.

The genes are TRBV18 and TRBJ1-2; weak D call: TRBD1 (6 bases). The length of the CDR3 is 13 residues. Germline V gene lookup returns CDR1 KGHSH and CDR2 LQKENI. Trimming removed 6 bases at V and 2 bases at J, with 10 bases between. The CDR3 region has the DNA TGTGCCAGCTCTCACGGACAGAACTATGGCTACACCTTC. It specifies CASSHGQNYGYTF.

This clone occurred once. The CDR3 loop is CASSSSGTPYEQYF. The CDR3 region has the DNA TGTGCCAGCAGTTCGTCCGGGACTCCCTACGAGCAGTACTTC. The chain links TRBV6-1 to TRBJ2-7; TRBD2 might be the D (6 bases). The CDR3 spans 14 residues. V lost 5 bases, J lost 2 bases, and 13 bases lay in between. Looked up from germline, CDR1 is MNHNS and CDR2 is SASEGT.

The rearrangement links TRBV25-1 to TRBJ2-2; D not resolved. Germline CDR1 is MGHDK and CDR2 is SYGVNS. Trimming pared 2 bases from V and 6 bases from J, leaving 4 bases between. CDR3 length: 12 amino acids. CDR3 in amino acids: CASSEGAGELFF. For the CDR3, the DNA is TGTGCCAGCAGTGAAGGAGCCGGGGAGCTGTTTTTT. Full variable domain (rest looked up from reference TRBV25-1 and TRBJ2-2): EADIYQTPRYLVIGTGKKITLECSQTMGHDKMYWYQQDPGMELHLIHYSYGVNSTEKGDLSSESTVSRIRTEHFPLTLESARPSHTSQYLCASSEGAGELFFGEGSRLTVL.

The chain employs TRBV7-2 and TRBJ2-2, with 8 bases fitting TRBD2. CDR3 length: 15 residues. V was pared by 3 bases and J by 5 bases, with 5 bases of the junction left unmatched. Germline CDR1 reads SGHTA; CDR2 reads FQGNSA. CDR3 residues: CASSLTGGPTGELFF. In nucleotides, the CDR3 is TGTGCCAGCAGCTTGACGGGGGGGCCAACCGGGGAGCTGTTTTTT. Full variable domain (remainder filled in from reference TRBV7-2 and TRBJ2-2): GAGVSQSPSNKVTEKGKDVELRCDPISGHTALYWYRQSLGQGLEFLIYFQGNSAPDKSGLPSDRFSAERTGGSVSTLTIQRTQQEDSAVYLCASSLTGGPTGELFFGEGSRLTVL.

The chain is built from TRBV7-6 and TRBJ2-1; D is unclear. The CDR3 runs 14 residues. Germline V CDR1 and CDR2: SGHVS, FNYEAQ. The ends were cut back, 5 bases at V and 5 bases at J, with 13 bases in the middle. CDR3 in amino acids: CASSPQAVNNEQFF. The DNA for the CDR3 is TGTGCCAGCAGCCCGCAGGCCGTTAACAATGAGCAGTTCTTC.

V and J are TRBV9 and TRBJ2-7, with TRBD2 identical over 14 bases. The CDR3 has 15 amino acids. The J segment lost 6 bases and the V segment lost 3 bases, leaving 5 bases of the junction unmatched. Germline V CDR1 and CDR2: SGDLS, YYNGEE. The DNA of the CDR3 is TGTGCCAGCAGCGCCGGGACTAGCGGGAGAGGCGAGCAGTACTTC. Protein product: CASSAGTSGRGEQYF.

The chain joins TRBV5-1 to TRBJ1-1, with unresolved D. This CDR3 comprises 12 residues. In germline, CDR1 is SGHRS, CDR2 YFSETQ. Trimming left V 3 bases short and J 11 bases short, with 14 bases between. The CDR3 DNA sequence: TGCGCCAGCAGCTCCCAAAGTCATGGCGCTTTCTTT. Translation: CASSSQSHGAFF.

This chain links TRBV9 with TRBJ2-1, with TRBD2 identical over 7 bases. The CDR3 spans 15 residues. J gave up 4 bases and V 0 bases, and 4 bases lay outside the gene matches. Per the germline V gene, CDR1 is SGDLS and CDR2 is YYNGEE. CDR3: CASSVGLADYNEQFF. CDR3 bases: TGTGCCAGCAGCGTAGGCCTAGCGGATTACAATGAGCAGTTCTTC.

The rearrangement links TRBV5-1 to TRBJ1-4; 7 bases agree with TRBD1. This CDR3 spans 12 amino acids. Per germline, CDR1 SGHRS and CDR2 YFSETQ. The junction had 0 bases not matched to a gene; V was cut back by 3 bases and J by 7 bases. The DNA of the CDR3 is TGCGCCAGCAGCTGGGACAGTGAAAAACTGTTTTTT. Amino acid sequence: CASSWDSEKLFF.

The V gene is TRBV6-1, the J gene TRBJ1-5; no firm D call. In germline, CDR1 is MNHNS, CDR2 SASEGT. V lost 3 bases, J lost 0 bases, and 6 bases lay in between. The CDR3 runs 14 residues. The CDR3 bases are TGTGCCAGCAGTGACCGGTTTAGCAATCAGCCCCAGCATTTT. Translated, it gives CASSDRFSNQPQHF.

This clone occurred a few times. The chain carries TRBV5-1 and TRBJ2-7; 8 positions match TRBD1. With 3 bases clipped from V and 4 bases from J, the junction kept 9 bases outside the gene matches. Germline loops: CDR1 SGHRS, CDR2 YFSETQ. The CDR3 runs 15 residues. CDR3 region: CASSYDQGAAYEQYF. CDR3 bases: TGCGCCAGCAGCTACGACCAGGGGGCGGCTTACGAGCAGTACTTC. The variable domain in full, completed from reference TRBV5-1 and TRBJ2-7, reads KAGVTQTPRYLIKTRGQQVTLSCSPISGHRSVSWYQQTPGQGLQFLFEYFSETQRNKGNFPGRFSGRQFSNSRSEMNVSTLELGDSALYLCASSYDQGAAYEQYFGPGTRLTVT.

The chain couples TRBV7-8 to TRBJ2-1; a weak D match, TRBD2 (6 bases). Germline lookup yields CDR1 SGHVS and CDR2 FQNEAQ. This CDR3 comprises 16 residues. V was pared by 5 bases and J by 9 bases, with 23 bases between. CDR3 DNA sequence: TGTGCCAGCAGCCCGAGAAACCGACAAACCGGGGGTGAGCAGTTCTTC. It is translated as CASSPRNRQTGGEQFF.

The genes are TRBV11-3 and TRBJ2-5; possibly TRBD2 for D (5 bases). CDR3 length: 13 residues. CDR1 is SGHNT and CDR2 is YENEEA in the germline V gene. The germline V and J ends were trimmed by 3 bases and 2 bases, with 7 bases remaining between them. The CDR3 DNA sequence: TGTGCCAGCAGCTTGGGAGCTCAAGAGACCCAGTACTTC. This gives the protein CASSLGAQETQYF.

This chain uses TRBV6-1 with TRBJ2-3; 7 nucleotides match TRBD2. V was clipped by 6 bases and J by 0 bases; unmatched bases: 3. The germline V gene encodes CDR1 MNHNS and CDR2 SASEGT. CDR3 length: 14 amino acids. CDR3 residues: CASRLSGSTDTQYF. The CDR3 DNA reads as TGTGCCAGCAGACTTAGCGGGAGCACAGATACGCAGTATTTT.

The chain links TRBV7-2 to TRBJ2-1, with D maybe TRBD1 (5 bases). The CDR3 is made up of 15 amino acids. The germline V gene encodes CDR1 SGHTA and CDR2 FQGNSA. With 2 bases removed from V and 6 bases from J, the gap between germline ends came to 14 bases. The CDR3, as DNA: TGTGCCAGCAGCTTACCCCGACAGCAACTCAATGAGCAGTTCTTC. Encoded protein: CASSLPRQQLNEQFF.

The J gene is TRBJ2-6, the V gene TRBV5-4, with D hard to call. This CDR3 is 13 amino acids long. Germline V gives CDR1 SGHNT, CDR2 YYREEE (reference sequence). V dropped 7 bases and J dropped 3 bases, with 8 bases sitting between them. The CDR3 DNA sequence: TGTGCCAGCCGGGTCGATGGGGCCAACGTCCTGACTTTC. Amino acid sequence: CASRVDGANVLTF. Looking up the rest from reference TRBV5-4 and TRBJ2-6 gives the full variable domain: ETGVTQSPTHLIKTRGQQVTLRCSSQSGHNTVSWYQQALGQGPQFIFQYYREEENGRGNFPPRFSGLQFPNYSSELNVNALELDDSALYLCASRVDGANVLTFGAGSRLTVL.

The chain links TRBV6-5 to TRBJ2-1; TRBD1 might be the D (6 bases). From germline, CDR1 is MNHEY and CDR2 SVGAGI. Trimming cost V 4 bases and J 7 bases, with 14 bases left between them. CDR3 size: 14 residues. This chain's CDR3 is CASSSGQSRNEQFF. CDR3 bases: TGTGCCAGCAGTTCCGGACAGTCAAGGAATGAGCAGTTCTTC.

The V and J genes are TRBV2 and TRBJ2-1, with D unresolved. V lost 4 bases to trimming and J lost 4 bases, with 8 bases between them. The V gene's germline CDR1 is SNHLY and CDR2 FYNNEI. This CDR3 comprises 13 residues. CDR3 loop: CASSVVSYNEQFF. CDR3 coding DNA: TGTGCCAGCAGTGTTGTTTCGTACAATGAGCAGTTCTTC.

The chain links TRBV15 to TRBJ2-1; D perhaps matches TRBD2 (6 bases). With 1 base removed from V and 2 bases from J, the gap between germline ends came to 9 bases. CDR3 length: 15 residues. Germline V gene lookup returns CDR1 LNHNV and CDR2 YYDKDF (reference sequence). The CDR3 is CATSRGSGTYNEQFF. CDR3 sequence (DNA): TGTGCCACCAGCAGAGGTAGCGGAACCTACAATGAGCAGTTCTTC.

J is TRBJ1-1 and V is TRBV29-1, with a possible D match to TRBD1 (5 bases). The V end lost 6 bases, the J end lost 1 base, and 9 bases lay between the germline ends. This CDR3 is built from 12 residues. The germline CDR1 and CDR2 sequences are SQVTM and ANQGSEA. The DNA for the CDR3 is TGCAGCGTAGAAACAGGGAACACTGAAGCTTTCTTT. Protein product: CSVETGNTEAFF.